This T cell receptor (beta chain) was obtained from a study of spatial heterogeneity in lung cancer. There are a few counts of this clonotype. Its cognate antigen is unknown. Time point here: sample taken at primary tumor resection. Extraction of whole RNA from tumor, nontumor lung or frozen PBMC preceded unsorted sequencing. Study-level findings and limits: How many expanded intratumoral alpha and beta TCRs were present tracked the tumor mutation count, which was a count of nonsynonymous mutations.

Trimming cost V 0 bases and J 5 bases; bases outside gene matches: 9. Germline CDR1 SGDLS, CDR2 YYNGEE. There are 17 residues in the CDR3. In TCRdb, the 5' RACE reads were re-called with MiXCR into one record per CDR3 protein. The data hold around 5,100 distinct CDR3 sequences, with around 7.1% observed a single time. The sequenced sample was lung tumor tissue, obtained at surgery. The receptor was derived from a male donor with early-stage non-small cell lung cancer. V and J are TRBV9 and TRBJ2-3; 10 bases line up with TRBD2. The CDR3 nucleotides are TGTGCCAGCAGCGTAGGAGCGGGAGGGCGGACGGGAGATACGCAGTATTTT. Translated: CASSVGAGGRTGDTQYF.